Here is one T cell receptor (beta chain) with its context. The sample originates from a study of T cell changes during pregnancy in multiple sclerosis. Trimming stripped 7 bases from V and 0 bases from J, with 10 bases between. CDR3 size: 13 residues. The germline V gene has CDR1 SGHRS and CDR2 YFSETQ. Clones were sequenced by immunoSEQ multiplex PCR, and TCRdb holds only the in-frame ones, with some missing. The sample has roughly 40,000 clones; about 90% are singletons. The chain has TRBV5-1 and TRBJ1-1; no clear D gene. The sequencing here drew on CD4+ T cells from peripheral blood mononuclear cells, taken before pregnancy. The sequence came from a female donor with multiple sclerosis, enrolled in a pregnancy study. CDR3 nucleotide sequence: TGCGCCAGCGGCCTTCTTTTGAACACTGAAGCTTTCTTT. Translating it yields CASGLLLNTEAFF.